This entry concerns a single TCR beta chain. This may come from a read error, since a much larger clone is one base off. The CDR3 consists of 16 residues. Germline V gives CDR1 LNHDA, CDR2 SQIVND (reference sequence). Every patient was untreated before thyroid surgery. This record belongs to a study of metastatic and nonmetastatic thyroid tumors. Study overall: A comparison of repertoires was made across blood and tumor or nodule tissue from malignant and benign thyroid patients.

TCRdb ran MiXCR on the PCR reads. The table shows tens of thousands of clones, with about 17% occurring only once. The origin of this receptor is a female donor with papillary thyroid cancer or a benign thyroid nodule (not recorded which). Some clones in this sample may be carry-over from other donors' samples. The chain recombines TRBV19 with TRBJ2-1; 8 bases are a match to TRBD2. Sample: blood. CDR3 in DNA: TGTGCCAGTAGTATGAGAAGCGGGAGATCTTACAATGATCAGTTCTTC. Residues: CASSMRSGRSYNDQFF.